The T cell receptor beta chain described here comes from a study of blood T cell repertoires in COVID-19. Study-level background: Samples came from the United States, Italy and Spain, spanning acute and convalescent COVID-19. In each case, the material was cDNA or gDNA derived from T cells, B-cell-depleted T cells, or PBMCs.

Source study methods: Estimation of nucleated cell counts was performed using reference gene primer amplification. Produced via immunoSEQ multiplex PCR; TCRdb's table is partial and in-frame only. That table gives V, J and clone size, and the DNA gave D and trimming. The sample has around 64,000 clones; about 83% are singletons. The receptor was isolated from a woman older than 75 with acute or convalescent COVID-19. Sample: peripheral blood.

CDR3 region: CASSLTRQGESPLHF. CDR3 nucleotide sequence: TGTGCCAGCAGTTTGACGAGGCAGGGCGAGTCACCCCTCCACTTT. The V call is TRBV6-6, the J call TRBJ1-6; the D gene is possibly TRBD1 (5 bases). V was cut by 4 bases and J by 10 bases, with 17 bases left in between. CDR3 size: 15 residues. Germline CDR1 is MNHNY and CDR2 is SVGAGI (reference sequence).